A single sample gave rise to the 10 T cell receptor beta chains below, sequenced in a study of beta chain features in type 1 diabetes. Investigators reverse transcribed all isolated RNA, so they sequenced expressed TCRB transcripts. Data came from immunoSEQ multiplex PCR; TCRdb stores just in-frame clones and leaves some out. Found here are 450,000 to 550,000 clones, 30% of them singletons; the top ten hold about 0.06%. Sequencing was carried out using naive CD4+ T cells from blood. These receptors originate from a young man in good health.

The chain combines TRBV5-6 with TRBJ1-2; tentatively, D is TRBD1 (6 bases). The CDR3 length is 14 residues. Germline assignment: CDR1 SGHDT and CDR2 YYEEEE. The V gene lost 4 bases and the J gene lost 1 base, with 11 bases spanning the gap. CDR3 region: CASSTGQLNYGYTF. In DNA form, the CDR3 reads TGTGCCAGCAGCACCGGACAGCTTAACTATGGCTACACCTTC.

This chain uses TRBV30 with TRBJ2-1; D is unclear. Deletions cut 0 bases from V and 8 bases from J, with 14 bases between. The CDR3 spans 14 residues. The germline V gene has CDR1 GTSNPN and CDR2 SVGIG (reference sequence). In nucleotides, the CDR3 is TGTGCCTGGAGTGTAGGTGGGCCTTCCTATGAGCAGTTCTTC. It encodes CAWSVGGPSYEQFF.

V usage is TRBV5-4 and J usage is TRBJ2-1; tentative D call: TRBD2 (5 bases). Germline V gives CDR1 SGHNT, CDR2 YYREEE (reference sequence). The V end was cut by 3 bases, the J end by 3 bases, with 10 bases between. The CDR3 contains 14 residues. In nucleotides, the CDR3 is TGTGCCAGCAGCTCGAGCGGAAGCTACAATGAGCAGTTCTTC. Its translation is CASSSSGSYNEQFF.

The genes are TRBV18 and TRBJ1-1, with a tentative D call TRBD1 (5 bases). With 3 bases removed from V and 3 bases from J, the gap between germline ends came to 14 bases. The CDR3 is made up of 15 amino acids. Germline V gives CDR1 KGHSH, CDR2 LQKENI. In nucleotides, the CDR3 is TGTGCCAGCTCACCCTACCGACAGACACACACTGAAGCTTTCTTT. It specifies CASSPYRQTHTEAFF.

The V gene is TRBV28, the J gene TRBJ2-7, with TRBD1 identical over 10 bases. Trimming cost V 4 bases and J 5 bases; bases outside gene matches: 5. The germline CDR1 and CDR2 sequences are MDHEN and SYDVKM. The CDR3 sequence is 14 residues long. The DNA for the CDR3 is TGTGCCAGCAGTTCCCGGGACAGGGGCAACGAGCAGTACTTC. Protein product: CASSSRDRGNEQYF.

The chain employs TRBV7-2 and TRBJ2-4, with 7 bases that match TRBD2. Germline V gives CDR1 SGHTA, CDR2 FQGNSA. The CDR3 has 14 residues. J lost 6 bases, V lost 0 bases, and 2 bases had no gene match. The CDR3 region has the DNA TGTGCCAGCAGCTTAGCTCGCGGGGGAAACATTCAGTACTTC. Translating it yields CASSLARGGNIQYF.

This sequence joins TRBV28 and TRBJ2-5; 12 bases line up with TRBD2. Germline V lookup: CDR1 MDHEN, CDR2 SYDVKM. CDR3 size: 15 residues. J gave up 4 bases and V 5 bases, and 5 bases lay outside the gene matches. CDR3 amino acids: CASSRGTSGPETQYF. The DNA of the CDR3 is TGTGCCAGCAGTCGGGGGACTAGCGGGCCAGAGACCCAGTACTTC.

The rearrangement uses TRBV4-2 and TRBJ2-5; D could derive from TRBD1 or TRBD2 (7 bases each). Germline CDR1 reads LGHNA; CDR2 reads YNFKEQ. There are 18 residues in the CDR3. V shed 1 base and J shed 0 bases, with 18 bases lying between them. In nucleotides, the CDR3 is TGTGCCAGCAGCCAAGGGCTTCAGGGGGGGGAACACCAAGAGACCCAGTACTTC. It translates to CASSQGLQGGEHQETQYF.

The chain employs TRBV6-5 and TRBJ1-2; D is uncertain. CDR3 length equals 15 residues. Deletions cut 5 bases from V and 4 bases from J, with 17 bases between. The germline CDR1 and CDR2 sequences are MNHEY and SVGAGI. In DNA form, the CDR3 reads TGTGCCAGCAGTGGCCGTTTCGGGCCGGTCTATGGCTACACCTTC. It specifies CASSGRFGPVYGYTF.

This clone was seen only a few times. The V gene is TRBV30, the J gene TRBJ2-7; 8 bases map to TRBD1. Germline CDR1 GTSNPN, CDR2 SVGIG (reference sequence). The CDR3 length is 15 residues. V shed 3 bases and J 0 bases; nucleotides not matched to a gene: 7. The DNA for the CDR3 is TGTGCCTGGAGAAGTTTAGGACAGGGCTCCTACGAGCAGTACTTC. It is translated as CAWRSLGQGSYEQYF.